This T cell receptor beta chain originates from a study of neurological immune-mediated disorders. Study-wide points: Multiple sclerosis, the disease with the least TCR clonal expansion, fell below healthy controls, whereas HTLV-1-associated myelopathy showed the most. The study found no CDR3 amino acid sequences shared by expanded clones across subjects, suggesting private repertoires in all groups.

The cDNA was synthesized by means of template-switch 5'RACE, which was carried out with 10-nucleotide random UMIs. TCRdb fed the 5' RACE reads into MiXCR, producing one record per CDR3 protein. The table records fewer than 40,000 distinct CDR3 sequences, 10% to 15% of them present only once. Regarding time point: longitudinal time-point 2. This CDR3 is built from 16 residues. The V and J ends lost 3 bases and 10 bases respectively, with 19 bases between them. CDR1 LNHDA and CDR2 SQIVND come from the germline V gene (reference sequence). In regard to this clonotype: The antigen is undetermined.

The receptor's source is a woman aged 35 to 49 in good health. The rearrangement links TRBV19 to TRBJ1-6; no firm D call. Sequences were obtained from PBMCs. The CDR3 loop reads CASSILDGPMRSPLHF. Here the CDR3 DNA reads TGTGCCAGTAGTATCCTGGACGGTCCGATGCGGTCACCCCTCCACTTT.